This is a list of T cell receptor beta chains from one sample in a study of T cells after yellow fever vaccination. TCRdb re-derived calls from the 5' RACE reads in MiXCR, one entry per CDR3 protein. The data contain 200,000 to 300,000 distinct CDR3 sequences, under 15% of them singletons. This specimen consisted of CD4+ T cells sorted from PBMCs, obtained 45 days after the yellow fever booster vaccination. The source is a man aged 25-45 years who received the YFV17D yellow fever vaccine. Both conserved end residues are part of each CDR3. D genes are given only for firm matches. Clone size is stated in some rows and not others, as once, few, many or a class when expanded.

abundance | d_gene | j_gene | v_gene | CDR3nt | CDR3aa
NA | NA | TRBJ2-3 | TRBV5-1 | TGCGCCAGCAGCCCCGGGGGAGTAGATACGCAGTATTTT | CASSPGGVDTQYF
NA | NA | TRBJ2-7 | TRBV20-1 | TGCAGTGCTACCCGACGGACCCACCGATACGAGCAGTACTTC | CSATRRTHRYEQYF
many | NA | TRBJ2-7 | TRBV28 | TGTGCCAGCAGTTTTTCCCTACACAGTTCCGACGAGCAGTACTTC | CASSFSLHSSDEQYF
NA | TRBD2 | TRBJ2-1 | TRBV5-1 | TGCGCCAGCAGCTCCCGGACTAGCGGGGCTGAAAATGAGCAGTTCTTC | CASSSRTSGAENEQFF
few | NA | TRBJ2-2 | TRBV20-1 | TGCAGTGCCCGATCCCCGAACACCGGGGAGCTGTTTTTT | CSARSPNTGELFF
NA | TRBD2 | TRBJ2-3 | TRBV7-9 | TGTGCCAGCAGCTTATACCTAGCGGGAATCACAGATACGCAGTATTTT | CASSLYLAGITDTQYF
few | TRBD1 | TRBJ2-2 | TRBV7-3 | TGTGCCAGCAGCTTATCACGGGACAGGGTATACACCGGGGAGCTGTTTTTT | CASSLSRDRVYTGELFF
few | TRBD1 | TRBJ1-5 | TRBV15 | TGTGCCACTAGACCCGGGACAGCTAATCAGCCCCAGCATTTT | CATRPGTANQPQHF
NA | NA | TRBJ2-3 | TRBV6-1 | TGTGCCAGCACCGGGGGCGGGAGTGGTTCAGATACGCAGTATTTT | CASTGGGSGSDTQYF
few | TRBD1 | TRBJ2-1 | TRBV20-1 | TGCAGTGCCCTCGACAGGGGACCCCTCTACAATGAGCAGTTCTTC | CSALDRGPLYNEQFF
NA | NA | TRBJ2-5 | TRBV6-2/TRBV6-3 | TGTGCCAGCAGTTACTCTGGAATTAGTGATTGGACGGAGACCCAGTACTTC | CASSYSGISDWTETQYF
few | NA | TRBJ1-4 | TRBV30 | TGTGCCTGGAGTGGGGGACGAAATGAAAAACTGTTTTTT | CAWSGGRNEKLFF
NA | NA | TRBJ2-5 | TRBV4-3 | TGCGCCAGCAGCCAAGATACTGGCGAGACCCAGTACTTC | CASSQDTGETQYF
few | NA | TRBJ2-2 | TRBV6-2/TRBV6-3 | TGTGCCAGCACTCCCTCTTTTTTTCGGAAGAACACCGGGGAGCTGTTTTTT | CASTPSFFRKNTGELFF
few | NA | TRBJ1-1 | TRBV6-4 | TGTGCCAGCAGTGACGTAACGGTAGACACTGAAGCTTTCTTT | CASSDVTVDTEAFF
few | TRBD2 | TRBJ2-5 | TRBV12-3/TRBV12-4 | TGTGCCACCCTAGCGGGAGTGGGTGAGACCCAGTACTTC | CATLAGVGETQYF
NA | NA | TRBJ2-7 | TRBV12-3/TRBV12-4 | TGTGCCAGCAGTTCTCCACGCGGAGCCTCCGAGCAGTACTTC | CASSSPRGASEQYF
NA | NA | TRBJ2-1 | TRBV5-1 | TGCGCCAGCAGCACGACAGGGGTTGCCGGGAGGGCCTACAATGAGCAGTTCTTC | CASSTTGVAGRAYNEQFF
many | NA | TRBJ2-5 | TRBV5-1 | TGCGCCAGCAAACGGGGCCAAGAGACCCAGTACTTC | CASKRGQETQYF
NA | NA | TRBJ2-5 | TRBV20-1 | TGCAGTGTCGTGGCCCGCACCCCAGAGACCCAGTACTTC | CSVVARTPETQYF
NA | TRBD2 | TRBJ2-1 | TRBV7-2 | TGTGCCAGCAGCTTAGTGGGGACTAGCTTTAATGAGCAGTTCTTC | CASSLVGTSFNEQFF
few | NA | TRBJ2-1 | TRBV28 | TGTGCCAGCAGTCAAAGAGGGGTTGAGCAGTTCTTC | CASSQRGVEQFF
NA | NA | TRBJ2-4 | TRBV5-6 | TGTGCCAGCAGTATCACTACTTCCTCCAAAAACATTCAGTACTTC | CASSITTSSKNIQYF
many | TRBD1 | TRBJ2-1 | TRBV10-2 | TGCGCCAGCAGTGGACAGACCCGGGACAGGCAATACAATGAGCAGTTCTTC | CASSGQTRDRQYNEQFF
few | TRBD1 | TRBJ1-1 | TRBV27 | TGTGCCAGCAGTTACACAGGGGACACTGAAGCTTTCTTT | CASSYTGDTEAFF
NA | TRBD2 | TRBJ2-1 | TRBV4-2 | TGTGCCAGCAGCCCCTCCCGCGGGGGAAGCGGGAGGGACGGTGAGCAGTTCTTC | CASSPSRGGSGRDGEQFF